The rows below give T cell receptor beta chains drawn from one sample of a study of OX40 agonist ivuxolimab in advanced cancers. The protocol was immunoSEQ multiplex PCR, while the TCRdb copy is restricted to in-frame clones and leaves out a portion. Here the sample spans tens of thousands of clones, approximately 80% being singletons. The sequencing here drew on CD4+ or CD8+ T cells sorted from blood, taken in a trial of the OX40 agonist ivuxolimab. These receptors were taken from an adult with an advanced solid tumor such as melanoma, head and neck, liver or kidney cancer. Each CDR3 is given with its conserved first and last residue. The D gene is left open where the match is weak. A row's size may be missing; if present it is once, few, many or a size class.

CDR3 protein: CASSQTSGSYEQYF; CDR3 DNA: TGTGCCAGCAGCCAAACTAGCGGGAGCTACGAGCAGTACTTC; V gene: TRBV4-2; clone size: .; J gene: TRBJ2-7; D gene: TRBD2
CDR3 protein: CASRRDRNTGELFF; CDR3 DNA: TGTGCCAGCAGGCGGGACAGGAACACCGGGGAGCTGTTTTTT; V gene: TRBV6-6; clone size: .; J gene: TRBJ2-2; D gene: .
CDR3 protein: CASRSSVYGYTF; CDR3 DNA: TGTGCCAGCAGGAGCTCTGTGTATGGCTACACCTTC; V gene: TRBV28; clone size: .; J gene: TRBJ1-2; D gene: .
CDR3 protein: CASRTETLYGYTF; CDR3 DNA: TGCGCCAGCAGGACGGAGACCCTTTATGGCTACACCTTC; V gene: TRBV5-1; clone size: .; J gene: TRBJ1-2; D gene: .
CDR3 protein: CASSYVGLTDNEQFF; CDR3 DNA: TGTGCCAGCAGTTACGTTGGACTAACTGACAATGAGCAGTTCTTC; V gene: TRBV6-6; clone size: .; J gene: TRBJ2-1; D gene: .
CDR3 protein: CASSPAGTGNYGYTF; CDR3 DNA: TGTGCCAGCTCACCGGCAGGGACAGGGAACTATGGCTACACCTTC; V gene: TRBV18; clone size: .; J gene: TRBJ1-2; D gene: TRBD1
CDR3 protein: CASSQATLGANVLTF; CDR3 DNA: TGTGCCAGCAGTCAAGCCACTCTGGGCGCCAACGTCCTGACTTTC; V gene: TRBV2; clone size: .; J gene: TRBJ2-6; D gene: .
CDR3 protein: CASSLGGGVPNEQFF; CDR3 DNA: TGTGCCAGCAGCTTAGGGGGGGGCGTACCCAATGAGCAGTTCTTC; V gene: TRBV7-6; clone size: .; J gene: TRBJ2-1; D gene: .
CDR3 protein: CASSRTSGVSSYNEQFF; CDR3 DNA: TGTGCCAGCAGTAGGACTAGCGGGGTTTCTTCCTACAATGAGCAGTTCTTC; V gene: TRBV27; clone size: .; J gene: TRBJ2-1; D gene: TRBD2
CDR3 protein: CASSGGTKNTEAFF; CDR3 DNA: TGTGCCAGCAGTGGAGGGACAAAGAACACTGAAGCTTTCTTT; V gene: TRBV2; clone size: .; J gene: TRBJ1-1; D gene: .
CDR3 protein: CASTVRRNTEAFF; CDR3 DNA: TGTGCCAGCACCGTACGCAGGAACACTGAAGCTTTCTTT; V gene: TRBV28; clone size: few; J gene: TRBJ1-1; D gene: .
CDR3 protein: CASSSGAGFYNSPLHF; CDR3 DNA: TGTGCCAGCAGCTCCGGGGCCGGCTTCTATAATTCACCCCTCCACTTT; V gene: TRBV7-9; clone size: medium-sized; J gene: TRBJ1-6; D gene: .
CDR3 protein: CASRGGQFSNQPQHF; CDR3 DNA: TGTGCCAGCAGGGGGGGGCAGTTTAGCAATCAGCCCCAGCATTTT; V gene: TRBV6-4; clone size: .; J gene: TRBJ1-5; D gene: .
CDR3 protein: CASRRLAGTNNEQFF; CDR3 DNA: TGTGCCAGCAGAAGACTAGCGGGAACCAACAATGAGCAGTTCTTC; V gene: TRBV7-9; clone size: once; J gene: TRBJ2-1; D gene: TRBD2
CDR3 protein: CASSSHTPFSGYTF; CDR3 DNA: TGTGCCAGCAGCTCCCACACCCCCTTTAGTGGCTACACCTTC; V gene: TRBV5-4; clone size: .; J gene: TRBJ1-2; D gene: .
CDR3 protein: CAWSVQLLAGSTGELFF; CDR3 DNA: TGTGCCTGGAGTGTACAGTTACTAGCGGGTAGCACCGGGGAGCTGTTTTTT; V gene: TRBV30; clone size: once; J gene: TRBJ2-2; D gene: TRBD2
CDR3 protein: CASSLEAGVSYNEQFF; CDR3 DNA: TGCGCCAGCAGCTTGGAGGCGGGAGTTTCCTACAATGAGCAGTTCTTC; V gene: TRBV5-1; clone size: once; J gene: TRBJ2-1; D gene: TRBD2
CDR3 protein: CASSPQGVKYGYTF; CDR3 DNA: TGTGCCAGCAGTCCGCAGGGGGTTAAGTATGGCTACACCTTC; V gene: TRBV6-6; clone size: .; J gene: TRBJ1-2; D gene: TRBD1
CDR3 protein: CASSVGSAGQGPYSNQPQHF; CDR3 DNA: TGTGCCAGCAGCGTGGGATCCGCGGGCCAGGGGCCTTATAGCAATCAGCCCCAGCATTTT; V gene: TRBV28; clone size: .; J gene: TRBJ1-5; D gene: .
CDR3 protein: CASTLETGVPKANYGYTF; CDR3 DNA: TGTGCCAGTACCCTGGAGACAGGGGTACCGAAAGCTAACTATGGCTACACCTTC; V gene: TRBV19; clone size: once; J gene: TRBJ1-2; D gene: TRBD1
CDR3 protein: CASSAGQGASNEQFF; CDR3 DNA: TGTGCCAGCAGCGCGGGACAGGGGGCTTCAAATGAGCAGTTCTTC; V gene: TRBV5-4; clone size: .; J gene: TRBJ2-1; D gene: TRBD1
CDR3 protein: CASSLGFVFRKETQYF; CDR3 DNA: TGTGCCAGCAGCTTAGGGTTCGTTTTTAGGAAAGAGACCCAGTACTTC; V gene: TRBV7-2; clone size: .; J gene: TRBJ2-5; D gene: .
CDR3 protein: CASSYMSGLSTEAFF; CDR3 DNA: TGTGCCAGCAGTTACATGTCGGGGCTGAGCACTGAAGCTTTCTTT; V gene: TRBV6-5; clone size: .; J gene: TRBJ1-1; D gene: .
CDR3 protein: CASIVEINYGYTF; CDR3 DNA: TGTGCCAGCATCGTGGAGATTAACTATGGCTACACCTTC; V gene: TRBV2; clone size: .; J gene: TRBJ1-2; D gene: .
CDR3 protein: CASSLAMGSGANVLTF; CDR3 DNA: TGTGCCAGCAGCTTAGCGATGGGCTCTGGGGCCAACGTCCTGACTTTC; V gene: TRBV7-9; clone size: .; J gene: TRBJ2-6; D gene: .
CDR3 protein: CASSPTSGSRTDTQYF; CDR3 DNA: TGTGCCAGCAGCCCCACTAGCGGGAGTCGTACAGATACGCAGTATTTT; V gene: TRBV7-2; clone size: .; J gene: TRBJ2-3; D gene: TRBD2
CDR3 protein: CASSERGGYLIGELFF; CDR3 DNA: TGTGCCAGCAGTGAAAGGGGAGGGTACCTCATCGGGGAGCTGTTTTTT; V gene: TRBV2; clone size: .; J gene: TRBJ2-2; D gene: TRBD2
CDR3 protein: CASSPTTGVEEAFF; CDR3 DNA: TGTGCCAGCAGCCCCACGACAGGGGTGGAAGAAGCTTTCTTT; V gene: TRBV7-3; clone size: .; J gene: TRBJ1-1; D gene: TRBD1
CDR3 protein: CASSLAPVEQYF; CDR3 DNA: TGTGCCAGCAGCTTAGCCCCCGTCGAGCAGTACTTC; V gene: TRBV7-3; clone size: .; J gene: TRBJ2-7; D gene: .
CDR3 protein: CASSEMREETQYF; CDR3 DNA: TGTGCCAGCAGTGAAATGAGGGAAGAGACCCAGTACTTC; V gene: TRBV2; clone size: .; J gene: TRBJ2-5; D gene: .
CDR3 protein: CASSIRRATYEQYF; CDR3 DNA: TGTGCCAGTAGTATACGGAGGGCGACCTACGAGCAGTACTTC; V gene: TRBV19; clone size: .; J gene: TRBJ2-7; D gene: .
CDR3 protein: CASTRSFSNEQFF; CDR3 DNA: TGTGCCAGCACGAGGAGTTTCAGCAATGAGCAGTTCTTC; V gene: TRBV2; clone size: .; J gene: TRBJ2-1; D gene: .
CDR3 protein: CASRPGGGGNQPQHF; CDR3 DNA: TGTGCCAGCAGACCGGGGGGGGGTGGCAATCAGCCCCAGCATTTT; V gene: TRBV6-5; clone size: .; J gene: TRBJ1-5; D gene: .
CDR3 protein: CASSLGGKGGTDTQYF; CDR3 DNA: TGTGCCAGCAGCTTAGGCGGGAAGGGCGGCACAGATACGCAGTATTTT; V gene: TRBV7-2; clone size: .; J gene: TRBJ2-3; D gene: .
CDR3 protein: CASSLQSRVGYTF; CDR3 DNA: TGTGCCAGCAGCCTTCAGTCCAGGGTGGGCTACACCTTC; V gene: TRBV14; clone size: .; J gene: TRBJ1-2; D gene: .
CDR3 protein: CATSRFDNSPLHF; CDR3 DNA: TGTGCCACCTCCCGGTTTGATAATTCACCCCTCCACTTT; V gene: TRBV6-1; clone size: .; J gene: TRBJ1-6; D gene: .
CDR3 protein: CAITPDSTDTQYF; CDR3 DNA: TGTGCCATCACTCCGGACAGCACAGATACGCAGTATTTT; V gene: TRBV10-3; clone size: .; J gene: TRBJ2-3; D gene: .
CDR3 protein: CATSREHSGRASVIQYF; CDR3 DNA: TGTGCCACCAGCAGAGAACATAGCGGGAGGGCCTCGGTCATTCAGTACTTC; V gene: TRBV15; clone size: .; J gene: TRBJ2-4; D gene: TRBD2
CDR3 protein: CASSLAAFAGNTIYF; CDR3 DNA: TGTGCCAGCAGTTTAGCCGCCTTTGCCGGAAACACCATATATTTT; V gene: TRBV28; clone size: .; J gene: TRBJ1-3; D gene: .
CDR3 protein: CASSWTSGGRETQYF; CDR3 DNA: TGCGCCAGCAGCTGGACTAGCGGGGGGAGGGAGACCCAGTACTTC; V gene: TRBV5-1; clone size: .; J gene: TRBJ2-5; D gene: TRBD2
CDR3 protein: CASSIDGSGNTIYF; CDR3 DNA: TGCGCCAGCAGCATAGACGGCTCTGGAAACACCATATATTTT; V gene: TRBV10-1; clone size: .; J gene: TRBJ1-3; D gene: .
CDR3 protein: CASSLDGTSGTEAFF; CDR3 DNA: TGCGCCAGCAGCTTGGATGGGACGTCGGGGACTGAAGCTTTCTTT; V gene: TRBV5-1; clone size: .; J gene: TRBJ1-1; D gene: .
CDR3 protein: CASSFGLAGGDGELFF; CDR3 DNA: TGTGCCAGCAGCTTCGGACTAGCGGGAGGTGATGGGGAGCTGTTTTTT; V gene: TRBV9; clone size: .; J gene: TRBJ2-2; D gene: TRBD2
CDR3 protein: CASSLGQSVPTEAFF; CDR3 DNA: TGCGCCAGCAGCTTGGGACAGTCGGTACCGACTGAAGCTTTCTTT; V gene: TRBV5-1; clone size: .; J gene: TRBJ1-1; D gene: .
CDR3 protein: CASSSTLPTSGISYEQYF; CDR3 DNA: TGTGCCAGCAGTTCCACCCTTCCGACTAGCGGGATCTCCTACGAGCAGTACTTC; V gene: TRBV28; clone size: .; J gene: TRBJ2-7; D gene: TRBD2
CDR3 protein: CASSFGVAGYNYEQYF; CDR3 DNA: TGTGCCAGCAGCTTCGGGGTAGCGGGATATAACTACGAGCAGTACTTC; V gene: TRBV7-2; clone size: .; J gene: TRBJ2-7; D gene: TRBD2
CDR3 protein: CASRGAGGRNEQFF; CDR3 DNA: TGTGCCAGCAGGGGAGCGGGAGGAAGGAATGAGCAGTTCTTC; V gene: TRBV6-6; clone size: .; J gene: TRBJ2-1; D gene: TRBD2
CDR3 protein: CASTLGTSDGGELFF; CDR3 DNA: TGTGCCAGTACCCTCGGGACATCGGACGGAGGGGAGCTGTTTTTT; V gene: TRBV19; clone size: .; J gene: TRBJ2-2; D gene: .
CDR3 protein: CASSYTGTYEQYF; CDR3 DNA: TGTGCCAGCAGTTACACAGGGACCTACGAGCAGTACTTC; V gene: TRBV28; clone size: .; J gene: TRBJ2-7; D gene: .
CDR3 protein: CVRSSLSWGLGTEAFF; CDR3 DNA: .; V gene: TRBV7-5; clone size: .; J gene: TRBJ1-1; D gene: .
CDR3 protein: CASSSRGLATRGFEQFF; CDR3 DNA: TGTGCCAGCAGTTCGAGAGGGTTAGCGACGAGGGGATTCGAGCAGTTCTTC; V gene: TRBV27; clone size: .; J gene: TRBJ2-1; D gene: .
CDR3 protein: CASSLARTGGSDEQYF; CDR3 DNA: TGTGCCAGCAGCTTGGCCAGGACAGGGGGAAGCGACGAGCAGTACTTC; V gene: TRBV5-6; clone size: .; J gene: TRBJ2-7; D gene: TRBD1
CDR3 protein: CASSSAGGNQPQHF; CDR3 DNA: TGCGCCAGCAGCTCCGCGGGTGGCAATCAGCCCCAGCATTTT; V gene: TRBV5-1; clone size: .; J gene: TRBJ1-5; D gene: .
CDR3 protein: CAVLGGLNGYTF; CDR3 DNA: TGTGCCGTTCTCGGGGGATTGAACGGCTACACCTTC; V gene: TRBV19; clone size: .; J gene: TRBJ1-2; D gene: .
CDR3 protein: CASSESAIYGYTF; CDR3 DNA: TGTGCCAGCAGTGAATCGGCGATCTATGGCTACACCTTC; V gene: TRBV2; clone size: .; J gene: TRBJ1-2; D gene: .